Below, 26 T cell receptor beta chains from the same sample are listed, as sequenced in a study of blood T cell repertoires in COVID-19. Method: immunoSEQ multiplex PCR; TCRdb's copy keeps in-frame clones and lacks some. The sample records roughly 42,000 clones, about 87% being singletons. The sequencing input was peripheral blood. The receptors here all came from a human donor in a cohort sampled during active COVID-19.

This sequence joins TRBV27 and TRBJ1-3, with a weak D call TRBD1 (6 bases). CDR3 length: 18 residues. Trimming removed 2 bases at V and 4 bases at J, with 21 bases between. From germline, CDR1 is MNHEY and CDR2 SMNVEV (reference sequence). The DNA for the CDR3 is TGTGCCAGCAGTTTACGACCCGTAGGGGGTTCTGAGGGAAACACCATATATTTT. Its protein product is CASSLRPVGGSEGNTIYF.

This clone occurred once. The CDR3 region has the DNA TGTGCCAGCAGCGCCCGCGGACTAGCGGGAGGGGCAGATACGCAGTATTTT. Encoded protein: CASSARGLAGGADTQYF. The chain recombines TRBV9 with TRBJ2-3; 15 positions agree with TRBD2. The CDR3 covers 17 residues. The germline V gene has CDR1 SGDLS and CDR2 YYNGEE. Unmatched junction bases numbered 6, after V lost 3 bases and J lost 4 bases.

V usage is TRBV6-4 and J usage is TRBJ1-2; no reliable D call. CDR3 length: 15 residues. V lost 6 bases and J 4 bases, leaving 18 bases between the germline ends. Germline V gene data show CDR1 as MRHNA and CDR2 as SNTAGT. The DNA of the CDR3 is TGTGCCAGCAGGATGGACGGGTCAAGCGGCTATGGCTACACCTTC. Amino acid sequence: CASRMDGSSGYGYTF.

The chain links TRBV5-4 to TRBJ2-5; a possible D gene is TRBD1 (6 bases). This CDR3 region has 14 residues. V lost 7 bases, J lost 0 bases, and 13 bases lay in between. Germline V gene lookup returns CDR1 SGHNT and CDR2 YYREEE (reference sequence). CDR3 loop: CASQTDRYQETQYF. The CDR3 DNA reads as TGTGCCAGCCAAACGGACAGATACCAAGAGACCCAGTACTTC.

This clone was detected once. V is TRBV7-8 and J is TRBJ2-7; a possible D gene is TRBD2 (6 bases). The CDR3 totals 12 residues. V lost 4 bases to trimming and J lost 11 bases, with 15 bases between them. Germline V gives CDR1 SGHVS, CDR2 FQNEAQ. The CDR3 loop reads CASSSLAVAEYF. Written as DNA, the CDR3 is TGTGCCAGCAGCTCTCTCGCGGTAGCGGAGTACTTC.

This chain links TRBV5-6 with TRBJ1-3; the match to TRBD1 covers 9 bases. Germline lookup yields CDR1 SGHDT and CDR2 YYEEEE. This CDR3 comprises 16 residues. V shed 4 bases and J 5 bases; nucleotides not matched to a gene: 10. CDR3 sequence: CASSVPRTGDRNTIYF. In DNA, the CDR3 is TGTGCCAGCAGCGTACCGAGGACAGGGGATAGAAACACCATATATTTT.

V is TRBV15 and J is TRBJ1-5; TRBD1 agrees at 8 bases. CDR1 and CDR2 from the germline V gene are LNHNV and YYDKDF (reference sequence). With V trimmed by 6 bases and J by 4 bases, 5 bases remained unmatched. This CDR3 has 14 amino acids. The CDR3 sequence: CATRDRVRNQPQHF. CDR3 nucleotide sequence: TGTGCCACCAGGGACAGGGTCCGTAATCAGCCCCAGCATTTT.

This chain links TRBV5-1 with TRBJ2-5; 10 nucleotides align to TRBD2. Germline V gives CDR1 SGHRS, CDR2 YFSETQ. The CDR3 contains 16 residues. Trimming cost V 1 base and J 5 bases; bases outside gene matches: 8. In nucleotides, the CDR3 is TGCGCCAGCAGCTTGATTCTAGCGGGAGATGGGGAGACCCAGTACTTC. It codes for CASSLILAGDGETQYF.

This clone was observed a few times. The CDR3 sequence: CASSQTGTSSTEQYF. The CDR3, as DNA: TGTGCCAGCAGTCAAACCGGGACATCCTCCACCGAGCAGTACTTC. The chain carries TRBV2 and TRBJ2-7; tentatively, D is TRBD1 (6 bases). The CDR3 spans 15 residues. Trimming left V 5 bases short and J 6 bases short, with 20 bases between. In germline, CDR1 is SNHLY, CDR2 FYNNEI. Based on the CDR3 plus reference TRBV2 and TRBJ2-7, the full variable domain is EPEVTQTPSHQVTQMGQEVILRCVPISNHLYFYWYRQILGQKVEFLVSFYNNEISEKSEIFDDQFSVERPDGSNFTLKIRSTKLEDSAMYFCASSQTGTSSTEQYFGPGTRLTVT.

The rearrangement uses TRBV7-2 and TRBJ1-2; TRBD1 agrees at 9 bases. V shed 5 bases, J shed 6 bases, and the junction held 7 bases outside the gene matches. The CDR3 is made up of 14 amino acids. The germline V gene has CDR1 SGHTA and CDR2 FQGNSA. The CDR3 DNA reads as TGTGCCAGCAGCCTCAACGGACAGGGGAATGGCTACACCTTC. Amino acid sequence: CASSLNGQGNGYTF.

This clone has just one count. The CDR3 region is CASSTRGGRYGYTF. CDR3 sequence (DNA): TGTGCCAGCAGTACCAGGGGAGGGAGGTATGGCTACACCTTC. The J gene is TRBJ1-2, the V gene TRBV6-5; D is possibly TRBD1 (6 bases). This CDR3 has 14 amino acids. Germline loops: CDR1 MNHEY, CDR2 SVGAGI. Trimming stripped 5 bases from V and 5 bases from J, with 15 bases between.

J is TRBJ1-6 and V is TRBV2; no clear D. V gave up 3 bases and J gave up 9 bases, with 6 bases separating them. The V gene's germline CDR1 is SNHLY and CDR2 FYNNEI. This CDR3 is built from 12 residues. The CDR3 is CASSDFSSPLHF. The CDR3 nucleotides read TGTGCCAGCAGTGATTTTAGTTCACCCCTCCACTTT. The full variable domain, its missing parts supplied by reference TRBV2 and TRBJ1-6, is EPEVTQTPSHQVTQMGQEVILRCVPISNHLYFYWYRQILGQKVEFLVSFYNNEISEKSEIFDDQFSVERPDGSNFTLKIRSTKLEDSAMYFCASSDFSSPLHFGNGTRLTVT.

The rearrangement joins TRBV15 to TRBJ1-4, with TRBD1 matching over 10 bases. Germline CDR1 is LNHNV and CDR2 is YYDKDF (reference sequence). V dropped 0 bases and J dropped 12; count of bases not matched to a gene: 10. The CDR3 length is 16 residues. The CDR3 protein is CATSRDRDRGIVELFF. CDR3 in DNA: TGTGCCACCAGCAGAGATAGGGACAGGGGTATTGTAGAACTGTTTTTT.

The chain joins TRBV11-2 to TRBJ2-1; unclear D gene. The germline CDR1 and CDR2 sequences are SGHAT and FQNNGV. The CDR3 consists of 12 residues. V lost 7 bases and J lost 14, with 18 bases in between. This CDR3 reads CASTKTPTLEFF. The CDR3 DNA sequence: TGTGCCAGCACCAAAACCCCGACCCTAGAGTTCTTC.

Only a few counts were recorded for this clone. This rearrangement joins TRBV7-3 to TRBJ1-6; D possibly corresponds to TRBD1 (5 bases). The CDR3 consists of 15 residues. The germline V gene encodes CDR1 SGHTA and CDR2 FQGTGA. Trimming shortened V by 0 bases and J by 7 bases, and 10 bases separated the two germline ends. CDR3 sequence: CASSLTGGANSPLHF. The CDR3 bases are TGTGCCAGCAGCTTAACGGGGGGTGCAAATTCACCCCTCCACTTT.

This rearrangement joins TRBV18 to TRBJ2-1; 12 bases agree with TRBD1. Germline V gives CDR1 KGHSH, CDR2 LQKENI. V dropped 1 base and J dropped 13; count of bases not matched to a gene: 8. The CDR3 is made up of 15 amino acids. CDR3 sequence reads: CASSPQFLGTGGQFF. CDR3 DNA: TGTGCCAGCTCACCACAATTTTTGGGGACAGGGGGCCAGTTCTTC. Drawing the rest from reference TRBV18 and TRBJ2-1, the complete variable domain is NAGVMQNPRHLVRRRGQEARLRCSPMKGHSHVYWYRQLPEEGLKFMVYLQKENIIDESGMPKERFSAEFPKEGPSILRIQQVVRGDSAAYFCASSPQFLGTGGQFFGPGTRLTVL.

This chain links TRBV15 with TRBJ2-1; weak D call: TRBD2 (5 bases). The CDR3 covers 16 residues. The germline gives CDR1 LNHNV, CDR2 YYDKDF (reference sequence). V dropped 0 bases and J dropped 7 bases, with 16 bases sitting between them. CDR3 sequence (DNA): TGTGCCACCAGCAGAGATCGGGCTAGCTCGGTGAATGAGCAGTTCTTC. Its protein is CATSRDRASSVNEQFF.

The V gene is TRBV28, the J gene TRBJ2-3, with 9 bases identical to TRBD1. The CDR3 is 15 residues long. The J segment lost 6 bases and the V segment lost 6 bases, leaving 10 bases of the junction unmatched. Germline assignment: CDR1 MDHEN and CDR2 SYDVKM. CDR3 sequence: CASSHRSTGGDTQYF. The CDR3 DNA reads as TGTGCCAGCAGCCACCGATCGACAGGGGGGGATACGCAGTATTTT.

This chain uses TRBV5-1 with TRBJ2-5, with D possibly TRBD1 on 6 matching bases. The V end lost 0 bases, the J end lost 4 bases, and 10 bases lay between the germline ends. This CDR3 is 14 amino acids long. Germline CDR1 and CDR2: SGHRS and YFSETQ. CDR3 DNA: TGCGCCAGCAGCTTGGTTGGGGGCAGAGAGACCCAGTACTTC. As protein: CASSLVGGRETQYF.

The V gene is TRBV28, the J gene TRBJ2-1; the match to TRBD2 covers 12 bases. Germline V gene sequence: CDR1 MDHEN, CDR2 SYDVKM. This CDR3 spans 16 amino acids. Germline trimming cut 5 bases from V and 4 bases from J; bases unmatched to any gene: 6. DNA of the CDR3: TGTGCCAGCAGTCCGTCTAGCGGGAGGGTGTACAATGAGCAGTTCTTC. Its protein is CASSPSSGRVYNEQFF.

This clone is a singleton in its sample. V usage is TRBV7-3 and J usage is TRBJ2-1; 8 positions match TRBD1. Trimming at V came to 8 bases and at J to 0 bases, leaving 6 bases not matched to a gene. CDR3 length equals 15 residues. Germline-derived CDR1 and CDR2 are SGHTA and FQGTGA. The CDR3 loop is CASGTGTGSYNEQFF. For the CDR3, the DNA is TGTGCCAGCGGGACCGGGACAGGCTCCTACAATGAGCAGTTCTTC.

The J gene is TRBJ2-5, the V gene TRBV9, with 9 bases matching TRBD1. V was clipped by 0 bases and J by 0 bases; unmatched bases: 3. The CDR3 runs to 16 residues. CDR1 and CDR2 (germline): SGDLS, YYNGEE. The CDR3 here is CASSVGRTGDQETQYF. In DNA, the CDR3 is TGTGCCAGCAGCGTAGGGCGGACAGGGGACCAAGAGACCCAGTACTTC.

This clone was detected once. V and J are TRBV27 and TRBJ1-2; 9 nucleotides align to TRBD1. Germline V gives CDR1 MNHEY, CDR2 SMNVEV (reference sequence). J lost 5 bases, V lost 5 bases, and 6 bases had no gene match. The CDR3 contains 14 residues. CDR3 DNA: TGTGCCAGCAGTCCCCAGGACAGGGGATATGGCTACACCTTC. Translated, it gives CASSPQDRGYGYTF.

The chain is built from TRBV7-2 and TRBJ2-1; maybe TRBD1 (6 bases). V shed 5 bases and J shed 9 bases, with 20 bases lying between them. Germline CDR1 reads SGHTA; CDR2 reads FQGNSA. This CDR3 spans 15 amino acids. The CDR3 loop reads CASSPQGIDSTEQFF. CDR3 in DNA: TGTGCCAGCAGCCCCCAGGGGATCGACAGCACTGAGCAGTTCTTC.

The V gene is TRBV29-1, the J gene TRBJ1-1, with unresolved D. CDR3 length: 10 amino acids. The V gene lost 2 bases and the J gene lost 13 bases, with 11 bases spanning the gap. In germline, CDR1 is SQVTM, CDR2 ANQGSEA. DNA for the CDR3: TGCAGCGTTGAAAATGGAGGGTTTTTCTTT. This translates into CSVENGGFFF.

The V and J genes are TRBV4-2 and TRBJ2-3, with D possibly being TRBD1 (7 bases). The V gene's germline CDR1 is LGHNA and CDR2 YNFKEQ. V lost 0 bases, J lost 4 bases, and 17 bases lay in between. The length of the CDR3 is 17 residues. CDR3 loop: CASSQERGGGSADTQYF. CDR3 bases: TGTGCCAGCAGCCAAGAACGTGGAGGGGGCAGCGCAGATACGCAGTATTTT.